Given below is one T cell receptor beta chain in context. The record originates from a study of T cells in localized non-small cell lung cancer. Germline trimming cut 6 bases from V and 4 bases from J; bases unmatched to any gene: 0. The length of the CDR3 is 14 residues. Germline V lookup: CDR1 LNHDA, CDR2 SQIVND (reference sequence). Some clones are missing from TCRdb's copy, which holds only in-frame ones; the method was immunoSEQ multiplex PCR. Here the sample spans tens of thousands of clones, around 93% being singletons. The specimen comprised peripheral blood, sampled before any cancer treatment. The rearrangement joins TRBV19 to TRBJ2-3; 14 nucleotides match TRBD2. The TCR comes from a female donor aged 60 or older with stage I lung adenocarcinoma. The CDR3 sequence: CASRTSGGADTQYF. The CDR3 coding sequence is TGTGCCAGTAGGACTAGCGGGGGGGCAGATACGCAGTATTTT.